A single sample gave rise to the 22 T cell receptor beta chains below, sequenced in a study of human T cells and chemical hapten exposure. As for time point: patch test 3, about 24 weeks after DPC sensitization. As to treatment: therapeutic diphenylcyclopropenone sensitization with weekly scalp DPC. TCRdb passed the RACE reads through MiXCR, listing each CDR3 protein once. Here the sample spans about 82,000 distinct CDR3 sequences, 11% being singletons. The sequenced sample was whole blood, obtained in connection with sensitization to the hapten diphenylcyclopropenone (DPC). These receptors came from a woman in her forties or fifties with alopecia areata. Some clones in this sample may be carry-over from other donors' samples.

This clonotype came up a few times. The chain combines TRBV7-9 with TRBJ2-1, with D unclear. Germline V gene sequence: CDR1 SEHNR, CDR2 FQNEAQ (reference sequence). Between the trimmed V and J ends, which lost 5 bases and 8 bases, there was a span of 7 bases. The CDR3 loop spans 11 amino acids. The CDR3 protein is CASSPHHEQFF. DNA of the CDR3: TGTGCCAGCAGCCCACACCATGAGCAGTTCTTC.

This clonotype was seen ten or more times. In DNA, the CDR3 is TGTGCCAGCAGTTCTCTAGCGGTCCTTGAGCAGTACTTC. The encoded protein is CASSSLAVLEQYF. This sequence joins TRBV27 and TRBJ2-7, with TRBD2 identical over 7 bases. The CDR3 has 13 amino acids. From germline, CDR1 is MNHEY and CDR2 SMNVEV (reference sequence). V gave up 4 bases and J gave up 7 bases; unmatched junction bases: 7.

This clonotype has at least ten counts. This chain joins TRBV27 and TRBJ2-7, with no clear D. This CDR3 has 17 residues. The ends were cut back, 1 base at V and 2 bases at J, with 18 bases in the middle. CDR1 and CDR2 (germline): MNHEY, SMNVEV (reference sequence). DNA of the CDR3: TGTGCCAGCAGTTTATTGGTCGGCAGCCTAGTCACCTACGAGCAGTACTTC. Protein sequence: CASSLLVGSLVTYEQYF.

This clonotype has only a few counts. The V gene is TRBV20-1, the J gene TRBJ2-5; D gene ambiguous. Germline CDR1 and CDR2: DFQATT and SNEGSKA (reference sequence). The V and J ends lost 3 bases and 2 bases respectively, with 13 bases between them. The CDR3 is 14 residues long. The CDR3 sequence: CSASGPSIQETQYF. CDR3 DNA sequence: TGCAGTGCTAGTGGACCATCGATTCAAGAGACCCAGTACTTC.

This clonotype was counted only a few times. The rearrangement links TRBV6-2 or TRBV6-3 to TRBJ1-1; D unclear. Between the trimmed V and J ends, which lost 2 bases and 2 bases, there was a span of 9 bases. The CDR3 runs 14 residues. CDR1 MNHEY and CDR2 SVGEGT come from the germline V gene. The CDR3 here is CASSYPQDNTEAFF. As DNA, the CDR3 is TGTGCCAGCAGTTACCCGCAGGACAACACTGAAGCTTTCTTT.

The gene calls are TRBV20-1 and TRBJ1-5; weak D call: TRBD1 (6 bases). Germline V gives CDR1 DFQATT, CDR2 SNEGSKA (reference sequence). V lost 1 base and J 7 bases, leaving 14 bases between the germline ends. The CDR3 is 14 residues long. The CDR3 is CSARGSQGGQPQHF. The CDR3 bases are TGCAGTGCTAGAGGCTCACAGGGTGGCCAGCCCCAGCATTTT.

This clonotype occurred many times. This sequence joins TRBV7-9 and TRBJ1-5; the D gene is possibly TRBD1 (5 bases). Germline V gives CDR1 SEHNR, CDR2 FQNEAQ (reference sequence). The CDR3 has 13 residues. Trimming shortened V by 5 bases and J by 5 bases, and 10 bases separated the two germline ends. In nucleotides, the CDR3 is TGTGCCAGCAGCGCAGGGATTGATCAGCCCCAGCATTTT. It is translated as CASSAGIDQPQHF.

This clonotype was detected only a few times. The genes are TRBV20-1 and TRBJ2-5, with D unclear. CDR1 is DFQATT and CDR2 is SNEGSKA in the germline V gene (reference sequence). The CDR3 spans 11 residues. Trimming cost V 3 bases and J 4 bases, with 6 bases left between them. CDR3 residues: CSASPLETQYF. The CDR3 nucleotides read TGCAGTGCTAGCCCCCTAGAGACCCAGTACTTC.

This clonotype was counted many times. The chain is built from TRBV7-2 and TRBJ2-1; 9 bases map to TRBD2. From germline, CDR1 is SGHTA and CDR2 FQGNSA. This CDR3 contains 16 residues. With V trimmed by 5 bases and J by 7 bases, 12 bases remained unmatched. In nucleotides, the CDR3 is TGTGCCAGCAGCCTGGCAGGGATAGCGGGAGCGAATGAGCAGTTCTTC. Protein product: CASSLAGIAGANEQFF.

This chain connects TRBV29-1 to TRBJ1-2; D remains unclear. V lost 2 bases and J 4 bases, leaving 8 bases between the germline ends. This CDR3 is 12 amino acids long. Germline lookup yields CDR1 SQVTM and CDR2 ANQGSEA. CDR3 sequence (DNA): TGCAGCGTTGAACGGATACTCTATGGCTACACCTTC. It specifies CSVERILYGYTF.

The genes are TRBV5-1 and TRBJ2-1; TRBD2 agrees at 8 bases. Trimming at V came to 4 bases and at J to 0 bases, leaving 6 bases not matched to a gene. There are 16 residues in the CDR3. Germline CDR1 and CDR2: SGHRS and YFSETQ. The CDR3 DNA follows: TGCGCCAGCAGCGCCACTAGCGGTTACTCCTACAATGAGCAGTTCTTC. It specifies CASSATSGYSYNEQFF. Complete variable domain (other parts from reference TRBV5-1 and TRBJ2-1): KAGVTQTPRYLIKTRGQQVTLSCSPISGHRSVSWYQQTPGQGLQFLFEYFSETQRNKGNFPGRFSGRQFSNSRSEMNVSTLELGDSALYLCASSATSGYSYNEQFFGPGTRLTVL.

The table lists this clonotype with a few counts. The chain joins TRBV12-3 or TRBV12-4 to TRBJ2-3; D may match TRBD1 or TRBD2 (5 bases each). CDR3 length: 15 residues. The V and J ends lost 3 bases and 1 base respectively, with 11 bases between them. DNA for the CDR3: TGTGCCAGCAGTTTCCGGGACGGCCGCACAGATACGCAGTATTTT. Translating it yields CASSFRDGRTDTQYF.

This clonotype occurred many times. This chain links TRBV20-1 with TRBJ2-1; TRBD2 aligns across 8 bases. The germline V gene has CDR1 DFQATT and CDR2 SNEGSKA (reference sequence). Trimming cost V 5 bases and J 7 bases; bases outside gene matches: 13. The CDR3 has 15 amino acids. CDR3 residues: CSAEGLLAVWNEQFF. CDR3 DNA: TGCAGTGCTGAGGGCTTACTAGCGGTCTGGAATGAGCAGTTCTTC.

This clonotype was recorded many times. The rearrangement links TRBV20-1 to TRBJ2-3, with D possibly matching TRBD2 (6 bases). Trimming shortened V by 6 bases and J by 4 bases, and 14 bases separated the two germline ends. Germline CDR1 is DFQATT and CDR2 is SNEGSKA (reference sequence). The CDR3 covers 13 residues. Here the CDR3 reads CSARRALADTQYF. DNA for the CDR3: TGCAGTGCCCGGAGGGCCCTGGCAGATACGCAGTATTTT.

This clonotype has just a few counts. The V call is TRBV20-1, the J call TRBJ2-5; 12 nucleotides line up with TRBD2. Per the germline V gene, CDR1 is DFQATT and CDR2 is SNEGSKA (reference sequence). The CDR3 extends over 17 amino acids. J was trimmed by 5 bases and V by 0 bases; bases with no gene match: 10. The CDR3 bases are TGCAGTGCTAGAGATCCGGCTAGCGGGAGGGCCGGGGAGACCCAGTACTTC. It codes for CSARDPASGRAGETQYF.

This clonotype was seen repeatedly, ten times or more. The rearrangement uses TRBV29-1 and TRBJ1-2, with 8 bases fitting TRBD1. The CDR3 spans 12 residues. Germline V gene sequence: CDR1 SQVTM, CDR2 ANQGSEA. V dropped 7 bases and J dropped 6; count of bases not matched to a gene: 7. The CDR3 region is CSAEDRVNGYTF. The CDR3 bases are TGCAGCGCCGAGGACAGGGTCAATGGCTACACCTTC.

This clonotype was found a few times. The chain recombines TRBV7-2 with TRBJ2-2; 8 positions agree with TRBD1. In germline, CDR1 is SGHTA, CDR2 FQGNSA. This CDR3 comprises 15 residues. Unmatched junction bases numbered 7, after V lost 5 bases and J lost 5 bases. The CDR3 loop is CASSPAGGWTGELFF. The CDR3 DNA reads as TGTGCCAGCAGCCCGGCAGGGGGCTGGACCGGGGAGCTGTTTTTT.

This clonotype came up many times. The CDR3 loop reads CSELAGATSYNEQFF. The CDR3 region has the DNA TGCAGTGAACTAGCGGGAGCGACTTCCTACAATGAGCAGTTCTTC. This chain joins TRBV20-1 and TRBJ2-1; TRBD2 matches at 11 bases. Germline V gives CDR1 DFQATT, CDR2 SNEGSKA (reference sequence). This CDR3 has 15 residues. V shed 7 bases and J 1 base; nucleotides not matched to a gene: 6.

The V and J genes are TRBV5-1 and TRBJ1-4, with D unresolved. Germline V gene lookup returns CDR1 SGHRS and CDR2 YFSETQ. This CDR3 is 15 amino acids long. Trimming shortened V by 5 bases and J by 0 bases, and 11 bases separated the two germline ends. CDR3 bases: TGCGCCAGCAGTAATACGGGGACAACTAATGAAAAACTGTTTTTT. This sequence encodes CASSNTGTTNEKLFF. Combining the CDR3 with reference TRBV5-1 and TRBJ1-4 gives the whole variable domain KAGVTQTPRYLIKTRGQQVTLSCSPISGHRSVSWYQQTPGQGLQFLFEYFSETQRNKGNFPGRFSGRQFSNSRSEMNVSTLELGDSALYLCASSNTGTTNEKLFFGSGTQLSVL.

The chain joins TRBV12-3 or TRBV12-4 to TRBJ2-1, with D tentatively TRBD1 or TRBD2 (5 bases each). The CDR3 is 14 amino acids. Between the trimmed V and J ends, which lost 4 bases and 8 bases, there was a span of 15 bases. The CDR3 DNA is TGTGCCAGCAGTTGGGCTGTAAGGGGACATGAGCAGTTCTTC. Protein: CASSWAVRGHEQFF.

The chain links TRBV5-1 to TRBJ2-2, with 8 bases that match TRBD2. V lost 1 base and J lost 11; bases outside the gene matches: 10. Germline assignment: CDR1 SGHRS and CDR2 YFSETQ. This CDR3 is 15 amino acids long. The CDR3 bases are TGCGCCAGCAGCTTGAATAGCGGGAACATCAGTGAGCTGTTTTTT. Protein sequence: CASSLNSGNISELFF.

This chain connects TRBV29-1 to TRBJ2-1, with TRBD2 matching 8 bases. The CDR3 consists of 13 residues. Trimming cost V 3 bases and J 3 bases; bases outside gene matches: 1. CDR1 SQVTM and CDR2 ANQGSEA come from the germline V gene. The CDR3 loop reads CSVDAGGYNEQFF. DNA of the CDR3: TGCAGCGTTGACGCGGGAGGCTACAATGAGCAGTTCTTC.